This T cell receptor (beta chain) was recovered during a study of T-cell memory formation after mild COVID-19. Study-level results: Contracting CD4+ clones were located mainly in CM and EM, and CD8+ clones in EMRA. The study found balanced CD4/CD8 in clones contracting day 15 to 85 and a CD4+ lean in later expanders.

Germline V gives CDR1 SGHRS, CDR2 YFSETQ. V dropped 0 bases and J dropped 4 bases, with 17 bases sitting between them. This CDR3 spans 17 amino acids. A 5'RACE reaction primed in the constant segment made cDNA libraries of TCR alpha and TCR beta, and these carried sample barcodes and UMIs. TCRdb independently ran MiXCR on the 5' RACE reads; one entry per CDR3 protein. The sample carries approximately 430,000 distinct CDR3 sequences, about 25% recorded once. A few counts support this clonotype. Its antigen remains unidentified. The chain employs TRBV5-1 and TRBJ1-5, with D possibly being TRBD1 (6 bases). This clonotype was obtained from an adult woman who had mild COVID-19 (a few samples of this study predate the infection). Cell type and time point are not known. Sequencing input: PBMCs or a T cell subset sorted from them (not recorded which). The CDR3 bases are TGCGCCAGCAGCTTGGGATCCGGGGGGCAGGGGAATCAGCCCCAGCATTTT. Its translation is CASSLGSGGQGNQPQHF.